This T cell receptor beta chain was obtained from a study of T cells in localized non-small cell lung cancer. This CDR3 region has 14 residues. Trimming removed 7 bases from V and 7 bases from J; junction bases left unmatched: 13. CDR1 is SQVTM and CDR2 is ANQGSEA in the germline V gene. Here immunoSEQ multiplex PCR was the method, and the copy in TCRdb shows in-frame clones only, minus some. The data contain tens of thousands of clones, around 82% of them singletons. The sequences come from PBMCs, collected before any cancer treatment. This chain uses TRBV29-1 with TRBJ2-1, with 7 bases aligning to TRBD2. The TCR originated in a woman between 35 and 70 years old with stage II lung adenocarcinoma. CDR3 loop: CSGGMGEGGNEQFF. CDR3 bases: TGCAGCGGCGGAATGGGGGAGGGTGGGAATGAGCAGTTCTTC.